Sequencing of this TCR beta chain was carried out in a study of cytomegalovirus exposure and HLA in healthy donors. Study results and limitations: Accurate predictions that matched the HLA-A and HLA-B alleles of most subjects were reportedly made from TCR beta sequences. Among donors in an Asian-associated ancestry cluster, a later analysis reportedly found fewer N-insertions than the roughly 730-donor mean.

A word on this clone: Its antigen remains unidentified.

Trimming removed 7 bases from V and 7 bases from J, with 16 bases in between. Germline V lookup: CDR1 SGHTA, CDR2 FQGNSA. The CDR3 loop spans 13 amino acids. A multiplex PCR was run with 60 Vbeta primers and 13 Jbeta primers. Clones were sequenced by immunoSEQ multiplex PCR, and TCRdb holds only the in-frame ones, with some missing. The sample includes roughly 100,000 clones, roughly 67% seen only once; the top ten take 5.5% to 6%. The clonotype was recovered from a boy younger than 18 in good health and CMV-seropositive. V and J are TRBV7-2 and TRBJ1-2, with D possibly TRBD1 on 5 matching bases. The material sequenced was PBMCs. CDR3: CASNPAGGVGYTF. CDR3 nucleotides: TGTGCCAGCAACCCCGCCGGGGGGGTTGGCTACACCTTC. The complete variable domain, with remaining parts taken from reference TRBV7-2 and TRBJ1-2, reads GAGVSQSPSNKVTEKGKDVELRCDPISGHTALYWYRQSLGQGLEFLIYFQGNSAPDKSGLPSDRFSAERTGGSVSTLTIQRTQQEDSAVYLCASNPAGGVGYTFGSGTRLTVV.